The 6 T cell receptor beta chains reported below all come from one sample, sequenced in a study of blood T cell repertoires in COVID-19 (dated by TCRdb to 2019 to 2021). Library construction relied on the immunoSEQ multiplex PCR assay. The immuneACCESS repertoire file appears here via TCRdb, limited to in-frame rearrangements. These files lack a portion of the clones; in checked studies, under half of the deficit traces to unresolved V genes, and the cause of the others is not known. This sample has around 310,000 clones in its table, and about nine tenths of those were observed once. The biggest ten clones account for less than 9.5% of the sample. Input material: PBMCs or T cells enriched from blood (not recorded which). The receptor source for this set is a woman in her twenties or thirties who had recovered from COVID-19.

The chain joins TRBV7-6 to TRBJ2-1, with 10 positions matching TRBD2. The V gene's germline CDR1 is SGHVS and CDR2 FNYEAQ. There are 19 residues in the CDR3. The trim removed 2 bases at V and 9 bases at J, leaving 19 bases unmatched. CDR3 region: CASSLPLAGDVAPQGEQFF. In DNA, the CDR3 is TGTGCCAGCAGCTTACCGCTAGCGGGAGATGTGGCCCCCCAGGGTGAGCAGTTCTTC.

The rearrangement uses TRBV7-9 and TRBJ2-7, with 7 positions matching TRBD1. The CDR3 is 14 amino acids. Germline-derived CDR1 and CDR2 are SEHNR and FQNEAQ (reference sequence). V trimming: 8 bases; J trimming: 7 bases; junction bases outside the gene matches: 14. The CDR3 DNA sequence: TGTGCCAGCTCCTTACGGACAGGCCCTGGTGAGCAGTACTTC. Amino acid sequence: CASSLRTGPGEQYF. Variable domain in full (rest from reference TRBV7-9 and TRBJ2-7): DTGVSQNPRHKITKRGQNVTFRCDPISEHNRLYWYRQTLGQGPEFLTYFQNEAQLEKSRLLSDRFSAERPKGSFSTLEIQRTEQGDSAMYLCASSLRTGPGEQYFGPGTRLTVT.

The chain carries TRBV5-4 and TRBJ1-5; 7 bases are a match to TRBD1. The germline CDR1 and CDR2 sequences are SGHNT and YYREEE (reference sequence). J was trimmed by 4 bases and V by 2 bases; bases with no gene match: 6. The CDR3 spans 15 residues. The CDR3 DNA sequence: TGTGCCAGCAGCTTCGGAGGGACAGTGAATCAGCCCCAGCATTTT. This gives the protein CASSFGGTVNQPQHF.

The chain links TRBV6-5 to TRBJ1-1; 7 nucleotides line up with TRBD1. This CDR3 has 15 residues. After removal of 0 bases from V and 7 bases from J, the junction contained 8 bases not matched to a gene. Germline values: CDR1 MNHEY, CDR2 SVGAGI. Written as DNA, the CDR3 is TGTGCCAGCAGTTACTCGACAGGGATTCGGAGTGAAGCTTTCTTT. This sequence encodes CASSYSTGIRSEAFF.

The chain employs TRBV18 and TRBJ2-6, with 12 bases matching TRBD2. This CDR3 is 20 amino acids long. Germline trimming cut 3 bases from V and 0 bases from J; bases unmatched to any gene: 9. CDR1 and CDR2 from the germline V gene are KGHSH and LQKENI. This CDR3 is CASSPLGLAGPYSGANVLTF. The CDR3 DNA reads TGTGCCAGCTCACCCCTAGGACTAGCGGGGCCCTACTCTGGGGCCAACGTCCTGACTTTC.

This CDR3 reads CASSSASPGLAGASYEQYF. The CDR3, as DNA: TGTGCCAGCAGCTCAGCCTCTCCGGGACTAGCGGGAGCAAGCTACGAGCAGTACTTC. The J gene is TRBJ2-7, the V gene TRBV5-5, with 14 nucleotides matching TRBD2. Germline CDR1 is SGHKS and CDR2 is YYEKEE (reference sequence). V shed 3 bases, J shed 3 bases, and the junction held 14 bases outside the gene matches. This CDR3 spans 19 amino acids.